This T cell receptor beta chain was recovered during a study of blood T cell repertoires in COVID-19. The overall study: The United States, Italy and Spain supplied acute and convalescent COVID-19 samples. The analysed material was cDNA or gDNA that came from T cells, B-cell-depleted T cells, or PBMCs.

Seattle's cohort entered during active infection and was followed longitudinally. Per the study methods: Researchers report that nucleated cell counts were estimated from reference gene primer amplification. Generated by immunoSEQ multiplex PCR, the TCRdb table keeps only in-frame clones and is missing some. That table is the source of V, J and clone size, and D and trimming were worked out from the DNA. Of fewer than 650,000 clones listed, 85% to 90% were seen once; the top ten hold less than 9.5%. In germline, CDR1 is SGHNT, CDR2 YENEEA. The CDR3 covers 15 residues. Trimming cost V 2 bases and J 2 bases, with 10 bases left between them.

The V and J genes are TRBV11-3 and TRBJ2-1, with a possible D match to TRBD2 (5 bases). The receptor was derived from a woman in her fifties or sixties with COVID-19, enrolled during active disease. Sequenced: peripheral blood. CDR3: CASSLTGDAYNEQFF. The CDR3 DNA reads TGTGCCAGCAGCTTAACCGGGGATGCCTACAATGAGCAGTTCTTC.